What follows are 16 T cell receptor beta chains derived from one specimen sequenced in a study of yellow fever vaccine responses in identical twins. TCRdb analysed the RT-PCR reads with MiXCR anew, one entry per CDR3 protein. The sample lists 15,000 to 20,000 distinct CDR3 sequences, about 56% occurring once. Sequences were derived from T cells from blood (PBMCs), unsorted or a sorted subset (not recorded which), sampled before or after yellow fever vaccination (not recorded which). These TCRs come from a woman aged 18-30 years who received the yellow fever vaccine.

This chain connects TRBV15 to TRBJ2-1; 7 nucleotides match TRBD2. The CDR3 has 18 amino acids. The J segment lost 4 bases and the V segment lost 0 bases, leaving 12 bases of the junction unmatched. Per germline, CDR1 LNHNV and CDR2 YYDKDF (reference sequence). CDR3 sequence: CATSRDGRYGGGYNEQFF. CDR3 nucleotides: TGTGCCACCAGCAGAGATGGTCGGTACGGGGGAGGGTACAATGAGCAGTTCTTC.

This chain links TRBV18 with TRBJ2-5; D is possibly TRBD2 (5 bases). The CDR3 has 15 amino acids. Germline V gives CDR1 KGHSH, CDR2 LQKENI. The V gene lost 3 bases and the J gene lost 2 bases, with 13 bases spanning the gap. For the CDR3, the DNA is TGTGCCAGCTCACCCCTGACGGGGTCACAAGAGACCCAGTACTTC. It specifies CASSPLTGSQETQYF.

This clonotype ranks as large (0.1 to 1%). The rearrangement joins TRBV29-1 to TRBJ2-1, with unresolved D. The CDR3 is 12 residues long. Germline V gene data show CDR1 as SQVTM and CDR2 as ANQGSEA. This CDR3 is CITKSGYNEQFF. The CDR3 DNA is TGCATTACAAAGTCGGGCTACAATGAGCAGTTCTTC.

The chain carries TRBV7-6 and TRBJ1-2; D is unresolved. Trimming stripped 1 base from V and 1 base from J, with 7 bases between. The CDR3 runs 14 residues. Per the germline V gene, CDR1 is SGHVS and CDR2 is FNYEAQ. This chain's CDR3 is CASSLEEGNYGYTF. CDR3 nucleotides: TGTGCCAGCAGCTTAGAAGAGGGTAACTATGGCTACACCTTC. Full variable domain (missing parts from reference TRBV7-6 and TRBJ1-2): GAGVSQSPRYKVTKRGQDVALRCDPISGHVSLYWYRQALGQGPEFLTYFNYEAQQDKSGLPNDRFSAERPEGSISTLTIQRTEQRDSAMYRCASSLEEGNYGYTFGSGTRLTVV.

Written as DNA, the CDR3 is TGTGCCAGCAGGGAGAGGGGGGGCCATACGCAGTATTTT. Its translation is CASRERGGHTQYF. This sequence joins TRBV6-1 and TRBJ2-3; a weak D match, TRBD2 (7 bases). CDR1 and CDR2 from the germline V gene are MNHNS and SASEGT. The CDR3 is 13 amino acids. Trimming removed 6 bases at V and 7 bases at J, with 14 bases between.

The V and J genes are TRBV5-4 and TRBJ1-2; a possible D gene is TRBD1 (6 bases). From germline, CDR1 is SGHNT and CDR2 YYREEE (reference sequence). Trimming took off 0 bases at V and 2 bases at J, with 14 bases between the two ends. This CDR3 has 16 amino acids. The CDR3 DNA is TGTGCCAGCAGCTTGGGGGATACTACAGGGAACTATGGCTACACCTTC. Amino acid sequence: CASSLGDTTGNYGYTF. The entire variable domain, with the rest obtained from reference TRBV5-4 and TRBJ1-2, is as follows: ETGVTQSPTHLIKTRGQQVTLRCSSQSGHNTVSWYQQALGQGPQFIFQYYREEENGRGNFPPRFSGLQFPNYSSELNVNALELDDSALYLCASSLGDTTGNYGYTFGSGTRLTVV.

This clonotype was observed once. The chain couples TRBV18 to TRBJ1-3; D remains unclear. The V gene's germline CDR1 is KGHSH and CDR2 LQKENI. The CDR3 is made up of 16 amino acids. Trimming left V 1 base short and J 0 bases short, with 10 bases between. This CDR3 is CASSPQKSVSGNTIYF. The CDR3 DNA follows: TGTGCCAGCTCACCACAGAAGTCCGTCTCTGGAAACACCATATATTTT. The variable domain in full, completed from reference TRBV18 and TRBJ1-3, reads NAGVMQNPRHLVRRRGQEARLRCSPMKGHSHVYWYRQLPEEGLKFMVYLQKENIIDESGMPKERFSAEFPKEGPSILRIQQVVRGDSAAYFCASSPQKSVSGNTIYFGEGSWLTVV.

This chain uses TRBV5-1 with TRBJ2-2; 7 nucleotides align to TRBD1. Trimming cost V 4 bases and J 6 bases; bases outside gene matches: 9. The CDR3 has 15 residues. CDR1 and CDR2 (germline): SGHRS, YFSETQ. The CDR3 sequence: CASSPRQGPPGELFF. Here the CDR3 DNA reads TGCGCCAGCAGCCCGCGACAGGGCCCACCCGGGGAGCTGTTTTTT.

The V gene is TRBV20-1, the J gene TRBJ2-3; the D is unclear. CDR1 is DFQATT and CDR2 is SNEGSKA in the germline V gene (reference sequence). Between the trimmed V and J ends, which lost 4 bases and 2 bases, there was a span of 7 bases. CDR3 size: 12 residues. The CDR3 loop reads CSANPATDTQYF. The CDR3, as DNA: TGCAGTGCTAATCCCGCCACAGATACGCAGTATTTT.

This clonotype has just a few counts. The V and J genes are TRBV11-1 and TRBJ1-2, with TRBD1 matching over 10 bases. V was pared by 1 base and J by 8 bases, with 13 bases of the junction left unmatched. The CDR3 consists of 17 residues. CDR1 and CDR2 (germline): SGHAT, FQDESV (reference sequence). The CDR3: CASSLGGFRQGASGYTF. For the CDR3, the DNA is TGTGCCAGCAGCTTAGGAGGTTTCCGACAGGGGGCTAGCGGCTACACCTTC.

V and J are TRBV7-9 and TRBJ1-2; D remains ambiguous. The CDR3 is 13 residues long. CDR1 SEHNR and CDR2 FQNEAQ come from the germline V gene (reference sequence). The germline V and J ends were trimmed by 1 base and 6 bases, with 9 bases remaining between them. The CDR3 region has the DNA TGTGCCAGCAGCTTAGATGGAAGGGATGGCTACACCTTC. Its translation is CASSLDGRDGYTF.

The J gene is TRBJ2-7, the V gene TRBV6-5, with 9 bases that match TRBD2. This CDR3 is built from 17 residues. Germline values: CDR1 MNHEY, CDR2 SVGAGI. V lost 0 bases and J lost 2; bases outside the gene matches: 8. The CDR3 loop reads CASSYSRPGLAPYEQYF. The DNA for the CDR3 is TGTGCCAGCAGTTACTCGAGACCGGGACTAGCCCCCTACGAGCAGTACTTC.

J is TRBJ2-6 and V is TRBV7-6, with TRBD1 as a possible D gene (5 bases). The ends were cut back, 2 bases at V and 0 bases at J, with 8 bases in the middle. From germline, CDR1 is SGHVS and CDR2 FNYEAQ. CDR3 length: 16 residues. The DNA for the CDR3 is TGTGCCAGCAGCTTAACCCAGGGCTCTGGGGCCAACGTCCTGACTTTC. It specifies CASSLTQGSGANVLTF. Full variable domain (missing parts from reference TRBV7-6 and TRBJ2-6): GAGVSQSPRYKVTKRGQDVALRCDPISGHVSLYWYRQALGQGPEFLTYFNYEAQQDKSGLPNDRFSAERPEGSISTLTIQRTEQRDSAMYRCASSLTQGSGANVLTFGAGSRLTVL.

This clonotype was found once. V is TRBV9 and J is TRBJ2-7; D is ambiguous. Trimming left V 6 bases short and J 2 bases short, with 12 bases between. Looked up from germline, CDR1 is SGDLS and CDR2 is YYNGEE. This CDR3 has 13 residues. The CDR3 is CASNRPPTYEQYF. The CDR3, as DNA: TGTGCCAGCAACCGACCTCCGACCTACGAGCAGTACTTC.

V is TRBV29-1 and J is TRBJ2-4; 15 nucleotides agree with TRBD2. Germline trimming cut 4 bases from V and 6 bases from J; bases unmatched to any gene: 10. Germline-derived CDR1 and CDR2 are SQVTM and ANQGSEA. The CDR3 spans 17 residues. CDR3 in amino acids: CSVVNRTSGRVGNIQYF. The DNA for the CDR3 is TGCAGCGTTGTGAATCGGACTAGCGGGAGGGTCGGAAACATTCAGTACTTC.

A single count supports this clonotype. This chain connects TRBV11-2 to TRBJ1-5; TRBD1 matches at 10 bases. The CDR3 is 16 residues long. The ends lost 5 bases at V and 0 bases at J; junction bases unmatched: 4. The germline V gene has CDR1 SGHAT and CDR2 FQNNGV. For the CDR3, the DNA is TGTGCCAGCAGCGGACAGGGGGGGGCTAGCAATCAGCCCCAGCATTTT. Protein sequence: CASSGQGGASNQPQHF.